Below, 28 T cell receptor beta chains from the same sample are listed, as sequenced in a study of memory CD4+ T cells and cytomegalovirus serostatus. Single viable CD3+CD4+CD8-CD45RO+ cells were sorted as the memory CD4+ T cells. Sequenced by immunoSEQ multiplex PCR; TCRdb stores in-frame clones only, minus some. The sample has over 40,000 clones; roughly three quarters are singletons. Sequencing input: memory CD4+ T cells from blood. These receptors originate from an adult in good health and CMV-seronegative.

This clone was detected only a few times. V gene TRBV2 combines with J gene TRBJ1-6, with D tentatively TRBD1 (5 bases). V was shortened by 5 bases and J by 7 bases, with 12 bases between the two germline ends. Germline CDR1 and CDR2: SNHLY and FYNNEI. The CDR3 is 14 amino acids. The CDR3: CASSPGRTNSPLHF. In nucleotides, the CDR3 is TGTGCCAGCAGTCCGGGACGGACCAATTCACCCCTCCACTTT.

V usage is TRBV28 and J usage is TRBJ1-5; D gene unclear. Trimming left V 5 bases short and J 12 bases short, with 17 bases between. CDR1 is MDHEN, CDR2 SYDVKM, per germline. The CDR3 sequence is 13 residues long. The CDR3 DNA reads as TGTGCCAGCAGTGAGATCGCTGGATCAGTCCAGCATTTT. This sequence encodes CASSEIAGSVQHF.

CDR3 coding DNA: TGTGCCAGCTCACTGTACGACAGGGCGTCAACTAATGAAAAACTGTTTTTT. As protein: CASSLYDRASTNEKLFF. This chain uses TRBV18 with TRBJ1-4, with TRBD1 identical over 7 bases. Unmatched junction bases numbered 8, after V lost 4 bases and J lost 0 bases. The CDR3 loop spans 17 amino acids. Germline V gene data show CDR1 as KGHSH and CDR2 as LQKENI.

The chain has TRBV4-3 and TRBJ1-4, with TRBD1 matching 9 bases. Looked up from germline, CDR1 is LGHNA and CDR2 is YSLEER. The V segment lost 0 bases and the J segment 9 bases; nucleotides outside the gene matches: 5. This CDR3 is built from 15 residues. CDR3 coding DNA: TGCGCCAGCAGCCAAGAGGGACAGGGACATAAAAAACTGTTTTTT. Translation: CASSQEGQGHKKLFF.

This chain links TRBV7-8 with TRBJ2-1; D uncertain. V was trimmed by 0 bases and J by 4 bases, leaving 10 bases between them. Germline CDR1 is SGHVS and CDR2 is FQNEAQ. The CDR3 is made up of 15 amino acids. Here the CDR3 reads CASSLAELKYNEQFF. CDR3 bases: TGTGCCAGCAGCTTAGCGGAGCTGAAGTACAATGAGCAGTTCTTC.

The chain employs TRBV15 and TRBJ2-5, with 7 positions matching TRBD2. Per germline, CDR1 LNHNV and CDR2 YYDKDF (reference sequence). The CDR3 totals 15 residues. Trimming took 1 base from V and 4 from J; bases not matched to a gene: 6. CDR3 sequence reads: CATSRGETSPETQYF. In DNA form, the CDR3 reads TGTGCCACCAGCAGAGGGGAGACTAGCCCAGAGACCCAGTACTTC.

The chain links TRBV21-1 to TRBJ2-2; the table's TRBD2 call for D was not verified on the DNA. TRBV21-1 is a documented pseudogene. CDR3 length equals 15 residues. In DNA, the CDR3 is TGTGCCAGCAGCAAAGCGCAGGGAGGCACCGGGGAGCTGTTTTTT. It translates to CASSKAQGGTGELFF.

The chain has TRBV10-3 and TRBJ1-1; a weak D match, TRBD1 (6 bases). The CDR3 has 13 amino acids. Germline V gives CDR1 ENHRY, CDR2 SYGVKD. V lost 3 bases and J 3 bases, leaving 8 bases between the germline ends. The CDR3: CAISEDRHTEAFF. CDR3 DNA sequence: TGTGCCATCAGTGAAGACAGGCACACTGAAGCTTTCTTT.

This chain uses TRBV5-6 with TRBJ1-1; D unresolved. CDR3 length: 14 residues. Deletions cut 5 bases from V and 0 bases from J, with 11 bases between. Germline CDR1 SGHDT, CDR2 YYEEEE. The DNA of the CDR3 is TGTGCCAGCAGAAACGCTCCAGTGAACACTGAAGCTTTCTTT. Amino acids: CASRNAPVNTEAFF.

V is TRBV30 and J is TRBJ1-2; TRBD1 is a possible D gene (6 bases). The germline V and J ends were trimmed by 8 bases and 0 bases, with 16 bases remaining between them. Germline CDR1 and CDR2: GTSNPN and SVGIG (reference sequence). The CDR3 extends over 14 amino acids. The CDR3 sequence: CAGTGADANYGYTF. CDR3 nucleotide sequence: TGTGCCGGGACGGGGGCGGACGCTAACTATGGCTACACCTTC.

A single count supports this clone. This chain's CDR3 is CASRPTGGFYQPQHF. The CDR3 coding sequence is TGTGCCAGCAGACCGACAGGGGGCTTTTATCAGCCCCAGCATTTT. The chain joins TRBV6-5 to TRBJ1-5; 10 nucleotides align to TRBD1. V shed 6 bases and J 5 bases; nucleotides not matched to a gene: 7. The CDR3 is 15 amino acids. Looked up from germline, CDR1 is MNHEY and CDR2 is SVGAGI.

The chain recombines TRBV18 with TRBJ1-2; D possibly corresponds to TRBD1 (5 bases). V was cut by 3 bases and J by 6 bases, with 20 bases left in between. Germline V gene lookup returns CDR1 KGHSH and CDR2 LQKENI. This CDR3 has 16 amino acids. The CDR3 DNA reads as TGTGCCAGCTCACCTGGCCAGGGAGGGGTATCGGATGGCTACACCTTC. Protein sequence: CASSPGQGGVSDGYTF. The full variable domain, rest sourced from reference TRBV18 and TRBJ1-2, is NAGVMQNPRHLVRRRGQEARLRCSPMKGHSHVYWYRQLPEEGLKFMVYLQKENIIDESGMPKERFSAEFPKEGPSILRIQQVVRGDSAAYFCASSPGQGGVSDGYTFGSGTRLTVV.

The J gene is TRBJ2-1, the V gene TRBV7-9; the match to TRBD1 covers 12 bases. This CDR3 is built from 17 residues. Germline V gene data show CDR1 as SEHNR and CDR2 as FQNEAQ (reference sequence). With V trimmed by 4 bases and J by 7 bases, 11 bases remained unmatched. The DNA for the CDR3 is TGTGCCAGCAGCTCCACACCCCCGGGACAGGGGGCAAATGAGCAGTTCTTC. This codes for CASSSTPPGQGANEQFF.

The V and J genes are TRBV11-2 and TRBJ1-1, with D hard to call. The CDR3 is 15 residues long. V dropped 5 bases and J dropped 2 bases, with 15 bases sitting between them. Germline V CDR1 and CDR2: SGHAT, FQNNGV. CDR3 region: CASSLVPGPNTEAFF. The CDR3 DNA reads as TGTGCCAGCAGCCTGGTCCCGGGTCCAAACACTGAAGCTTTCTTT.

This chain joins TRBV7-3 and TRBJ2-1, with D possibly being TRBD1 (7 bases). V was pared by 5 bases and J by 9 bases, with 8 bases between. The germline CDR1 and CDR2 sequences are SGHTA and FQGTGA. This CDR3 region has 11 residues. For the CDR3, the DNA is TGTGCCAGCAGCCAGGGGGGTGAGCAGTTCTTC. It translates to CASSQGGEQFF. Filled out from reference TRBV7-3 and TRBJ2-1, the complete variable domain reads GAGVSQTPSNKVTEKGKYVELRCDPISGHTALYWYRQSLGQGPEFLIYFQGTGAADDSGLPNDRFFAVRPEGSVSTLKIQRTERGDSAVYLCASSQGGEQFFGPGTRLTVL.

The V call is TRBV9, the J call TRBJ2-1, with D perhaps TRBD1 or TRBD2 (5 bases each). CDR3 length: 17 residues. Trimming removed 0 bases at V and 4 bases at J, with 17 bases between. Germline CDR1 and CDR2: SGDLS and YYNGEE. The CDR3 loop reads CASSVGQPGTSYNEQFF. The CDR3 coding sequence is TGTGCCAGCAGCGTAGGACAGCCCGGGACCTCATACAATGAGCAGTTCTTC. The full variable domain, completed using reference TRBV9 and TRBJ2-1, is DSGVTQTPKHLITATGQRVTLRCSPRSGDLSVYWYQQSLDQGLQFLIQYYNGEERAKGNILERFSAQQFPDLHSELNLSSLELGDSALYFCASSVGQPGTSYNEQFFGPGTRLTVL.

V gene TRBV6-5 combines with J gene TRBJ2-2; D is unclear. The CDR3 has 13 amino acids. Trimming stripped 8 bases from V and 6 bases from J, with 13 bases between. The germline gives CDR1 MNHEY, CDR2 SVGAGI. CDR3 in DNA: TGTGCCAGCCGAGAGCCGCGATCCGGGGAGCTGTTTTTT. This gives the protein CASREPRSGELFF.

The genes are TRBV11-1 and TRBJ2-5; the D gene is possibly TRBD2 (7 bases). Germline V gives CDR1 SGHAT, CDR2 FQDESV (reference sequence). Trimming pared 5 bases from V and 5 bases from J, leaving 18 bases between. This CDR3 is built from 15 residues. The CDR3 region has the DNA TGTGCCAGCAGCCCAAGTCTGGGGGGGGCGGAGACCCAGTACTTC. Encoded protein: CASSPSLGGAETQYF.

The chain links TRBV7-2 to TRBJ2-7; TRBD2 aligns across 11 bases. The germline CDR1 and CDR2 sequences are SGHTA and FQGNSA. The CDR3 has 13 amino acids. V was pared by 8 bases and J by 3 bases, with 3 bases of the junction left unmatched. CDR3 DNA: TGTGCCAGCTCACTAGCGGGGGACTACGAGCAGTACTTC. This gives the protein CASSLAGDYEQYF.

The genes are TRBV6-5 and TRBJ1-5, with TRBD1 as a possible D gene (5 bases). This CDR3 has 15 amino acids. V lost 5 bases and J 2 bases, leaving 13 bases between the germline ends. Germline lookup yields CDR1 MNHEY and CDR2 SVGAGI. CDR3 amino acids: CASSSAGSGNQPQHF. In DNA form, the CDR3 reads TGTGCCAGCAGTAGTGCAGGGAGTGGCAATCAGCCCCAGCATTTT.

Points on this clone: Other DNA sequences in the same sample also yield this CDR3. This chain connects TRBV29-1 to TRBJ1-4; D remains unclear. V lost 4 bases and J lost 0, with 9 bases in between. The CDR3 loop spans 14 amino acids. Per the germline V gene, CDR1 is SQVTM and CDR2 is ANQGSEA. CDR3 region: CSVARTTTNEKLFF. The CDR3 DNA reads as TGCAGCGTTGCCCGCACGACAACTAATGAAAAACTGTTTTTT. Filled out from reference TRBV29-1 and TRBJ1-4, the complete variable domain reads SAVISQKPSRDICQRGTSLTIQCQVDSQVTMMFWYRQQPGQSLTLIATANQGSEATYESGFVIDKFPISRPNLTFSTLTVSNMSPEDSSIYLCSVARTTTNEKLFFGSGTQLSVL.

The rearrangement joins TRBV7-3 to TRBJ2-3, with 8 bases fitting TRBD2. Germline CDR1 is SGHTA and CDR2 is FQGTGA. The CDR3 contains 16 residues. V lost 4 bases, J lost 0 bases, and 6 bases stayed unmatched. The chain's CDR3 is CASSSIAGRSTDTQYF. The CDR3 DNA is TGTGCCAGCAGCTCAATAGCGGGGAGAAGCACAGATACGCAGTATTTT.

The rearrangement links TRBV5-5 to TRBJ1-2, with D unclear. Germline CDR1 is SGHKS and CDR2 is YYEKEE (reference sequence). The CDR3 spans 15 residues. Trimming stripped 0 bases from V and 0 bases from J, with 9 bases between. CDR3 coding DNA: TGTGCCAGCAGCTTGGATGGCAGCCCTAACTATGGCTACACCTTC. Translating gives CASSLDGSPNYGYTF.

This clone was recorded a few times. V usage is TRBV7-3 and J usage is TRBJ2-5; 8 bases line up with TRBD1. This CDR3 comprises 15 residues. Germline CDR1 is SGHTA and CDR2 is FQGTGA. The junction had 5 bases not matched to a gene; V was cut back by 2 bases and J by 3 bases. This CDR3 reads CASSLQGTGEETQYF. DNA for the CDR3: TGTGCCAGCAGCTTACAGGGGACAGGAGAAGAGACCCAGTACTTC.

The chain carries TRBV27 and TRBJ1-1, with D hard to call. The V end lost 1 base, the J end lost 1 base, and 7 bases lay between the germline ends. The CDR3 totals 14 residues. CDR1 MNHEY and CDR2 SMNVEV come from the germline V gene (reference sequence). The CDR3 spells CASSLYVGNTEAFF. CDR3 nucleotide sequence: TGTGCCAGCAGTTTATACGTCGGGAACACTGAAGCTTTCTTT.

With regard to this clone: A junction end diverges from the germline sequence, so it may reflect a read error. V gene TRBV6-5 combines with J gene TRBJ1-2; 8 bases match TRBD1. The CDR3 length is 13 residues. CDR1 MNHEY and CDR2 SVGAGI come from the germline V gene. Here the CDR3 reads CASRQGQAYGCTF. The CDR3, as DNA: TGTGCCAGCAGGCAGGGACAGGCTTATGGCTGCACCTTC.

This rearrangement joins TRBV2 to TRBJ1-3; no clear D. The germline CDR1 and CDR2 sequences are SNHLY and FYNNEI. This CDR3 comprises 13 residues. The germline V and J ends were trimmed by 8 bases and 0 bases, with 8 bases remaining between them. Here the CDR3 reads CASGRDSGNTIYF. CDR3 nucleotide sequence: TGTGCCAGCGGAAGGGACTCTGGAAACACCATATATTTT.

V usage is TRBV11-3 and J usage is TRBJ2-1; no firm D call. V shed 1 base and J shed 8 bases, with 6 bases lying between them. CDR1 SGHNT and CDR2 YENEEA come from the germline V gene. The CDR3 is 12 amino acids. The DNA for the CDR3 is TGTGCCAGCAGCTTAGCTGGCGATGAGCAGTTCTTC. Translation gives CASSLAGDEQFF.